The entry below gives a single T cell receptor beta chain sequence along with its context. No antigen is known for it. The CDR3 extends over 12 amino acids. The germline V gene has CDR1 SEHNR and CDR2 FQNEAQ (reference sequence). The V gene lost 3 bases and the J gene lost 2 bases, with 4 bases spanning the gap. This record comes from a study of shared clonotypes between healthy human individuals. Regarding the study as a whole: In general, naive subsets displayed greater estimated richness than memory subsets did. Blood alone was sampled, and tissue repertoires likely differ.

Only in-frame clones appear in the TCRdb table, and some are missing; sequencing was by immunoSEQ multiplex PCR. The top ten hold 24% of the sample, which has more than 550,000 clones, about 90% seen once. CD8 cells classed as naive were CD45RO-negative and positively selected for CCR7, excluding terminally differentiated effector memory CD45RA+ cells. The sample taken for sequencing was naive CD8+ T cells sorted from blood. The J gene is TRBJ1-1, the V gene TRBV7-9; D ambiguous. This sequence originates from a man aged 30 to 45 in good health. The CDR3 DNA follows: TGTGCCAGCAGCTTCATTAACACTGAAGCTTTCTTT. It encodes CASSFINTEAFF.